The 14 T cell receptor beta chains given below trace back to one sample, sequenced in a study of blood T cell repertoires in COVID-19. Assay used: immunoSEQ multiplex PCR; TCRdb lists only in-frame clones, some missing. Found here are a few hundred thousand clones, around 85% of them singletons; the top ten hold 3.5% to 4%. Sample: peripheral blood. The receptors shown here come from a young woman with acute or convalescent COVID-19.

CDR3 sequence: CASSIGGGGIADTQYF. In DNA form, the CDR3 reads TGTGCCAGTAGTATAGGAGGGGGAGGGATAGCAGATACGCAGTATTTT. The chain carries TRBV19 and TRBJ2-3; a possible D gene is TRBD2 (7 bases). Trimming left V 1 base short and J 4 bases short, with 15 bases between. Looked up from germline, CDR1 is LNHDA and CDR2 is SQIVND (reference sequence). The CDR3 covers 16 residues.

The chain uses TRBV13 and TRBJ2-5; 8 bases match TRBD2. CDR3 length: 18 residues. The trim removed 0 bases at V and 5 bases at J, leaving 14 bases unmatched. Germline lookup yields CDR1 PRHDT and CDR2 FYEKMQ (reference sequence). As DNA, the CDR3 is TGTGCCAGCAGCTTAGGCCCCCCCCCTAGCGGGTTTTGGGAGACCCAGTACTTC. Protein: CASSLGPPPSGFWETQYF.

The chain has TRBV14 and TRBJ2-7; tentative D call: TRBD1 (6 bases). The CDR3 contains 13 residues. The ends were cut back, 2 bases at V and 12 bases at J, with 17 bases in the middle. Germline V gene data show CDR1 as SGHDN and CDR2 as FVKESK. Written as DNA, the CDR3 is TGTGCCAGCAGCCAATTGGACAGTCCAATGCGGTACTTC. This sequence encodes CASSQLDSPMRYF.

The chain is built from TRBV19 and TRBJ1-3; 11 bases match TRBD1. CDR3 length: 14 residues. Unmatched junction bases numbered 3, after V lost 8 bases and J lost 3 bases. From germline, CDR1 is LNHDA and CDR2 SQIVND (reference sequence). The CDR3 DNA is TGTGCCAGTGGGACAGGGGGAGGTGGAAACACCATATATTTT. Amino acids: CASGTGGGGNTIYF.

With respect to this clone: This specimen includes other DNA sequences encoding the same CDR3. V usage is TRBV9 and J usage is TRBJ1-5; 10 positions match TRBD1. Losses at the gene ends were 3 bases for V and 2 bases for J; bases not matched to a gene: 2. CDR3 length: 15 amino acids. The germline V gene encodes CDR1 SGDLS and CDR2 YYNGEE. The CDR3 region has the DNA TGTGCCAGCAGCGCAGGGACAGGGGGCAATCAGCCCCAGCATTTT. Protein sequence: CASSAGTGGNQPQHF.

Regarding this clone: Other DNA sequences from this sample encode an identical CDR3 as well. The chain links TRBV7-9 to TRBJ2-7; D is ambiguous. CDR3 length: 13 amino acids. Deletions cut 2 bases from V and 4 bases from J, with 9 bases between. Looked up from germline, CDR1 is SEHNR and CDR2 is FQNEAQ (reference sequence). CDR3 loop: CASSLRDSYEQYF. In DNA form, the CDR3 reads TGTGCCAGCAGCTTAAGAGACTCGTACGAGCAGTACTTC.

This rearrangement joins TRBV19 to TRBJ2-7, with 8 bases that match TRBD1. The germline V gene encodes CDR1 LNHDA and CDR2 SQIVND (reference sequence). The ends lost 3 bases at V and 4 bases at J; junction bases unmatched: 2. This CDR3 spans 13 amino acids. CDR3: CASSMDRAYEQYF. CDR3 sequence (DNA): TGTGCCAGTAGTATGGACAGGGCGTACGAGCAGTACTTC.

Only a few counts were recorded for this clone. CDR3 sequence reads: CASSLDQRTPLHF. In DNA form, the CDR3 reads TGTGCCAGCAGCTTAGATCAGAGGACACCCCTCCACTTT. The V call is TRBV11-2, the J call TRBJ1-6; D not certain. CDR1 is SGHAT and CDR2 is FQNNGV in the germline V gene. The CDR3 has 13 residues. V lost 0 bases and J 11 bases, leaving 8 bases between the germline ends.

The chain carries TRBV5-1 and TRBJ2-1, with D unclear. The germline CDR1 and CDR2 sequences are SGHRS and YFSETQ. The CDR3 contains 16 residues. The V end was cut by 0 bases, the J end by 3 bases, with 13 bases between. CDR3 nucleotides: TGCGCCAGCAGCTTGGTAGCCTCTAGTAACTACAATGAGCAGTTCTTC. Protein sequence: CASSLVASSNYNEQFF.

The chain links TRBV19 to TRBJ2-7; the D gene is possibly TRBD2 (5 bases). The V gene lost 7 bases and the J gene lost 1 base, with 17 bases spanning the gap. The CDR3 contains 15 residues. Germline V gene lookup returns CDR1 LNHDA and CDR2 SQIVND (reference sequence). This chain's CDR3 is CASTDGKDQSYEQYF. As DNA, the CDR3 is TGTGCCAGTACCGACGGGAAAGACCAATCCTACGAGCAGTACTTC.

The rearrangement links TRBV4-2 to TRBJ2-1; no clear D. The CDR3 runs 14 residues. Germline V gene sequence: CDR1 LGHNA, CDR2 YNFKEQ. Trimming stripped 3 bases from V and 2 bases from J, with 8 bases between. CDR3 sequence reads: CASSQSAPYNEQFF. CDR3 DNA: TGTGCCAGCAGCCAGAGTGCACCCTACAATGAGCAGTTCTTC.

In regard to this clone: At one end the junction does not follow the germline gene, possibly because of a read error. The rearrangement uses TRBV4-2 and TRBJ2-2; 10 bases line up with TRBD2. The length of the CDR3 is 15 residues. CDR1 is LGHNA and CDR2 is YNFKEQ in the germline V gene. The chain's CDR3 is CASSPSPSKRGGLIF. The CDR3 DNA sequence: TGTGCCAGCAGCCCTTCCCCTTCGAAGCGGGGGGGCCTGATTTTT.

The chain is built from TRBV11-2 and TRBJ2-3, with D possibly matching TRBD2 (8 bases). Trimming left V 6 bases short and J 1 base short, with 17 bases between. This CDR3 has 16 amino acids. Germline V gene data show CDR1 as SGHAT and CDR2 as FQNNGV. The CDR3, as DNA: TGTGCCAGCAGGTGGGGGACAGCGGGGGGCACAGATACGCAGTATTTT. Translated, it gives CASRWGTAGGTDTQYF.

The genes are TRBV20-1 and TRBJ1-1; the D is unclear. CDR3 size: 10 residues. Trimming stripped 0 bases from V and 7 bases from J, with 3 bases between. Germline CDR1 is DFQATT and CDR2 is SNEGSKA (reference sequence). The CDR3 DNA sequence: TGCAGTGCTAGAGATAGTGAAGCTTTCTTT. It codes for CSARDSEAFF.